A selection of T cell receptor beta chains follows, all from one sample in a study of T cell responses to AZD1222 COVID-19 vaccine. Sequenced by immunoSEQ multiplex PCR; TCRdb stores in-frame clones only, minus some. The profile shows about 170,000 clones, over 85% of them singletons. The input for sequencing was peripheral blood, taken on day 0 of AZD1222 vaccination. These receptors all come from an adult in good health. Both conserved end residues are part of each CDR3. The order of the fields is clone size, V gene, J gene, D gene, CDR3 protein, CDR3 DNA. A D gene is named only where the DNA matches it firmly. Some rows mark clone size as missing; the rest say once, few, many or name a class of expanded clone.

.	TRBV5-1	TRBJ1-6	TRBD1	CASSLEDRGHSPLHF	TGCGCCAGCAGCTTGGAGGACAGGGGGCATTCACCCCTCCACTTT
.	TRBV7-6	TRBJ1-4	.	CASSLAGTVNGKLFF	TGTGCCAGCAGCTTAGCGGGGACGGTTAACGGAAAACTGTTTTTT
.	TRBV20-1	TRBJ1-2	.	CSAPGGYGYTF	TGCAGTGCCCCGGGGGGCTATGGCTACACCTTC
once	TRBV12-3/TRBV12-4	TRBJ2-1	.	CASSLQLYNEQFF	TGTGCCAGCAGTTTGCAACTTTACAATGAGCAGTTCTTC
.	TRBV4-1	TRBJ1-6	.	CASSPGFPNSPLHF	TGCGCCAGCAGCCCCGGGTTCCCAAATTCACCCCTCCACTTT
.	TRBV2	TRBJ2-3	.	CATKAAGAGSTDTQYF	TGTGCCACCAAAGCCGCGGGGGCGGGAAGCACAGATACGCAGTATTTT
.	TRBV12-5	TRBJ1-1	TRBD1	CASGLVRPGGSVAFF	TGTGCTAGTGGTTTGGTTCGCCCAGGGGGTAGTGTAGCTTTCTTT
.	TRBV4-1	TRBJ2-2	.	CASSQGGTGELFF	TGCGCCAGCAGCCAAGGGGGCACCGGGGAGCTGTTTTTT
.	TRBV27	TRBJ1-6	TRBD1	CASSNRQGISPLHF	TGTGCCAGCAGTAACAGACAGGGTATCTCACCCCTCCACTTT
few	TRBV7-5	TRBJ1-1	.	CVRSPRRDTEAFF	TGTGTCAGAAGCCCTAGGCGGGACACTGAAGCTTTCTTT
.	TRBV11-2	TRBJ1-1	.	CASSPPPRAEAFF	TGTGCCAGCAGCCCCCCGCCGCGCGCTGAAGCTTTCTTT
.	TRBV5-6	TRBJ1-4	.	CASSRGAAEKLFF	TGTGCCAGCAGCCGAGGGGCAGCCGAAAAACTGTTTTTT
.	TRBV2	TRBJ2-7	.	CASTPLLRVGDEQYF	TGTGCCAGCACCCCCCTCCTAAGGGTTGGGGACGAGCAGTACTTC
.	TRBV6-4	TRBJ1-1	.	CASSDGRGTEAFF	TGTGCCAGCAGTGACGGGAGAGGTACTGAAGCTTTCTTT
.	TRBV5-1	TRBJ2-2	.	CASSQTPVENTGELFF	TGCGCCAGCAGCCAGACACCGGTTGAGAACACCGGGGAGCTGTTTTTT
.	TRBV30	TRBJ2-7	.	CAWSILQGRDEQYF	TGTGCCTGGAGCATCCTCCAGGGGAGAGACGAGCAGTACTTC
.	TRBV4-1	TRBJ1-1	.	CASSQVTVYTEAFF	TGCGCCAGCAGCCAAGTGACAGTATACACTGAAGCTTTCTTT
once	TRBV19	TRBJ2-1	.	CATTLDRSSYNEQFF	TGTGCCACCACTCTGGACCGAAGCTCCTACAATGAGCAGTTCTTC
.	TRBV6-5	TRBJ2-1	TRBD1	CASSWDRGRFLEQFF	TGTGCCAGCAGCTGGGACAGGGGGCGCTTTCTTGAGCAGTTCTTC
.	TRBV27	TRBJ1-1	.	CACRYRPNTEAFF	TGTGCCTGCCGGTACAGGCCGAACACTGAAGCTTTCTTT
.	TRBV11-2	TRBJ1-5	TRBD1	CASSLSGTGYSNQPQHF	TGTGCCAGCAGCTTAAGTGGGACAGGGTATAGCAATCAGCCCCAGCATTTT
.	TRBV5-1	TRBJ1-4	TRBD1	CASSLGGGADEKLFF	TGCGCCAGCAGTTTGGGAGGGGGCGCGGATGAAAAACTGTTTTTT
.	TRBV4-1	TRBJ2-7	.	CASSQDGRRPEQYF	TGCGCCAGCAGCCAAGATGGGAGACGTCCCGAGCAGTACTTC
.	TRBV6-5	TRBJ2-3	TRBD1	CATGWGQGTDTQYF	TGTGCCACCGGTTGGGGACAGGGGACAGATACGCAGTATTTT
.	TRBV30	TRBJ2-2	TRBD2	CAWGGLWPGELFF	TGTGCCTGGGGGGGACTATGGCCCGGGGAGCTGTTTTTT
.	TRBV23-1	TRBJ2-5	TRBD2	CASSHPGDFRAGSAETQYF	TGCGCCAGCAGTCACCCTGGGGACTTTAGAGCGGGGTCTGCTGAGACCCAGTACTTC
once	TRBV5-5	TRBJ1-1	TRBD1	CASSFTQTGRNTEAFF	TGTGCCAGCAGCTTCACCCAGACAGGGAGGAACACTGAAGCTTTCTTT
.	TRBV27	TRBJ1-1	.	CASSRRQSAGGEAFF	TGTGCCAGCAGTCGACGACAGTCGGCGGGGGGTGAAGCTTTCTTT
.	TRBV9	TRBJ2-2	.	CASSVWTFNTGELFF	TGTGCCAGCAGCGTTTGGACATTTAACACCGGGGAGCTGTTTTTT
once	TRBV3-1/TRBV3-2	TRBJ1-2	TRBD1	CASSQRTGGFGSGYTF	TGTGCCAGCAGCCAACGGACAGGGGGCTTTGGCAGTGGCTACACCTTC
.	TRBV5-6	TRBJ1-2	TRBD1	CASKTQGLYYGYTF	TGTGCCAGCAAGACACAGGGGTTGTACTATGGCTACACCTTC
.	TRBV5-1	TRBJ1-1	.	CASSLVGVNTEAFF	TGCGCCAGCAGCTTGGTAGGGGTGAACACTGAAGCTTTCTTT
once	TRBV7-2	TRBJ2-2	.	CASSSQGHTGELFF	TGTGCCAGCAGCTCACAGGGACACACCGGGGAGCTGTTTTTT
once	TRBV24-1	TRBJ2-2	TRBD2	CATSESGLAGVNTGELFF	TGTGCCACCAGTGAGTCGGGACTAGCGGGAGTTAACACCGGGGAGCTGTTTTTT
.	TRBV11-2	TRBJ2-1	.	CASSAGRLGNEQFF	TGTGCCAGCAGCGCCGGACGACTAGGGAATGAGCAGTTCTTC
.	TRBV21-1	TRBJ1-1	.	CASSKVVGSLNTEAFF	TGTGCCAGCAGCAAAGTAGTAGGCAGCCTGAACACTGAAGCTTTCTTT
.	TRBV7-8	TRBJ1-1	.	CASSSQLLGVTEAFF	TGTGCCAGCAGCTCCCAACTCCTAGGGGTTACTGAAGCTTTCTTT
.	TRBV5-4	TRBJ2-7	.	CASSSAASEYEQYF	TGTGCCAGCAGCTCAGCTGCTAGCGAGTACGAGCAGTACTTC
.	TRBV7-8	TRBJ1-3	.	CASSLTAGNTIYF	TGTGCCAGCAGTCTAACGGCTGGAAACACCATATATTTT
.	TRBV19	TRBJ1-4	.	CASSMGAKGEKLFF	TGTGCCAGTAGTATGGGCGCTAAAGGTGAAAAACTGTTTTTT
.	TRBV5-1	TRBJ2-5	.	CASSYTSSYAGETQYF	TGCGCCAGCAGCTATACCAGCAGCTATGCGGGGGAGACCCAGTACTTC
.	TRBV4-1	TRBJ2-1	.	CASSHARVGNEQFF	TGCGCCAGCAGCCACGCCAGGGTGGGCAATGAGCAGTTCTTC
.	TRBV20-1	TRBJ1-1	.	CSASRTLGNTEAFF	TGCAGTGCTAGTCGGACTTTGGGGAACACTGAAGCTTTCTTT